This entry lists 2 T cell receptor beta chains sequenced from one sample in a study of tumor-infiltrating lymphocytes in primary liver carcinoma. TCR beta cDNA was reverse-transcribed from around 0.55 ug of total RNA. The reaction used a constant-region primer and ProtoScript II reverse transcriptase. Three-round nested multiplex PCR performed with slightly modified ARM-PCR produced the TCR beta libraries. The first two PCR rounds, roughly 11 cycles each, used TRBV1-TRBV30 forward primers and a C-beta reverse primer. One entry per CDR3 protein, called by TCRdb with MiXCR from the multiplex PCR reads. The data show 80,000 or so distinct CDR3 sequences, under 75% seen once. The study co-extracted DNA and RNA from approximately 20-30 mg of unsorted bulk tissue. The sequenced sample consisted of tumor-adjacent normal liver tissue. These receptors all come from a man aged 35-49 years with primary liver carcinoma and hepatitis B virus infection.

This clonotype has just a few counts. Being one base from a much bigger clone, this may be a read error. The chain's CDR3 is CASSLIWTSSGETQYF. In DNA, the CDR3 is TGTGCCAGCAGCTTGATCTGGACTAGCTCTGGGGAGACCCAGTACTTC. The chain is built from TRBV5-5 and TRBJ2-5, with 8 nucleotides matching TRBD2. Germline V CDR1 and CDR2: SGHKS, YYEKEE (reference sequence). With 1 base clipped from V and 5 bases from J, the junction kept 10 bases outside the gene matches. This CDR3 spans 16 amino acids.

Notes on this clonotype: This may come from a read error, since a much larger clone is one base off. This chain connects TRBV11-2 to TRBJ2-5; D might be TRBD1 (5 bases). The CDR3 totals 14 residues. Germline-derived CDR1 and CDR2 are SGHAT and FQNNGV. The CDR3 here is CARSLERGTEAQYF. The DNA of the CDR3 is TGTGCCAGGAGCTTAGAAAGGGGCACTGAGGCCCAGTACTTC. The variable domain in full, completed from reference TRBV11-2 and TRBJ2-5, reads EAGVAQSPRYKIIEKRQSVAFWCNPISGHATLYWYQQILGQGPKLLIQFQNNGVVDDSQLPKDRFSAERLKGVDSTLKIQPAKLEDSAVYLCARSLERGTEAQYFGPGTRLLVL.